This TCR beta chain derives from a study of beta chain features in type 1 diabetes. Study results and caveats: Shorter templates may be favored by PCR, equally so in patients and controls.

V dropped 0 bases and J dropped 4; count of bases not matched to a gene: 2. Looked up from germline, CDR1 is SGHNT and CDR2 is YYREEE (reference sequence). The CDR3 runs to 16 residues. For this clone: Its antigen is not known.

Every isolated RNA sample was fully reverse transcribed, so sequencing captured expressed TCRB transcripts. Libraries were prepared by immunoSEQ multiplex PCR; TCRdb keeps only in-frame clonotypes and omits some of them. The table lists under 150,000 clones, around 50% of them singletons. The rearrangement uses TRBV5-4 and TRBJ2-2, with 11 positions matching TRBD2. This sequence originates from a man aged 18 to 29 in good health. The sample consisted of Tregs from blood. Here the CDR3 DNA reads TGTGCCAGCAGCTTGGGTAGCGGGGGGGCCACCGGGGAGCTGTTTTTT. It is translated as CASSLGSGGATGELFF.